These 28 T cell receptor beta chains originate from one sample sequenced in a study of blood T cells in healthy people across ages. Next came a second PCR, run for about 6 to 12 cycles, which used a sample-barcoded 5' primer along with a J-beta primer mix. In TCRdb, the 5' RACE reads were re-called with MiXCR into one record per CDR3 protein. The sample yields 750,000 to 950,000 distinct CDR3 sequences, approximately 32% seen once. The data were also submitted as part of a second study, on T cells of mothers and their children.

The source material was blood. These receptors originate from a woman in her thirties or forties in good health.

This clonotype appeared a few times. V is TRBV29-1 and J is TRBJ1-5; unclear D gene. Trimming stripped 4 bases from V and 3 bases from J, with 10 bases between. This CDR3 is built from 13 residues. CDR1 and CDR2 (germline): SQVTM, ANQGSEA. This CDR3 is CSVAVGINQPQHF. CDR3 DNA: TGCAGCGTTGCGGTGGGAATCAATCAGCCCCAGCATTTT.

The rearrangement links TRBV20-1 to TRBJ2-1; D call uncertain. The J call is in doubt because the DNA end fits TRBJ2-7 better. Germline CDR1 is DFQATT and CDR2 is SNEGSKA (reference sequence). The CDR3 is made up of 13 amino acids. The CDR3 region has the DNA TGCAGTGCTAGGGGTAGCTCCTACAATGAGCAGTACTTC. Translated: CSARGSSYNEQYF.

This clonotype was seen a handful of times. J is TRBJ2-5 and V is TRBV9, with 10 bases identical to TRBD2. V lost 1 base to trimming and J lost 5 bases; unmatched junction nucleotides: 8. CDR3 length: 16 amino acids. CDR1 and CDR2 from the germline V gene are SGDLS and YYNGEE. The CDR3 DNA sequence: TGTGCCAGCAGCGTAAGGGAAGCGGGGGGGCCCGAGACCCAGTACTTC. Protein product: CASSVREAGGPETQYF.

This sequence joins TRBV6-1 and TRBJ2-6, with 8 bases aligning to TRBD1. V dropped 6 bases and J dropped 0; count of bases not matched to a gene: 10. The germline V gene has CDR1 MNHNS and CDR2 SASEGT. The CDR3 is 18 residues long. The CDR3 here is CASRGAGTGSSGANVLTF. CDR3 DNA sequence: TGTGCCAGCAGGGGGGCCGGGACAGGCAGCTCTGGGGCCAACGTCCTGACTTTC.

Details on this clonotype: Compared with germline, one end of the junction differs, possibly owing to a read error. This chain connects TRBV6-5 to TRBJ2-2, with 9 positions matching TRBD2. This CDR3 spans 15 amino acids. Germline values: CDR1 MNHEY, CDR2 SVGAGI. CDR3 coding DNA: TGTGTCAGCATGGCGGGGGGGCCATGGACCGGGGAGCTGTTTTTT. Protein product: CVSMAGGPWTGELFF.

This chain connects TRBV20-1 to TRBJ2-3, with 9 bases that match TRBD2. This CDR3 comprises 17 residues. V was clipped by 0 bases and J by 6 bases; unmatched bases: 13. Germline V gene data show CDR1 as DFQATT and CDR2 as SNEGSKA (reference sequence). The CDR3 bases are TGCAGTGCTAGAGACTTTGGGGCGGGGGGGTTTTCGGATACGCAGTATTTT. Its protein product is CSARDFGAGGFSDTQYF.

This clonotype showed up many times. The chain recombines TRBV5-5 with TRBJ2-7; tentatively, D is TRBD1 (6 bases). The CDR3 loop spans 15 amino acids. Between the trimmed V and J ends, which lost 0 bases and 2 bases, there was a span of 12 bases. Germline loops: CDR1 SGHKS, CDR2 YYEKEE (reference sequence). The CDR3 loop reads CASSLEQGGTYEQYF. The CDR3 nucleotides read TGTGCCAGCAGCTTGGAACAGGGTGGTACCTACGAGCAGTACTTC.

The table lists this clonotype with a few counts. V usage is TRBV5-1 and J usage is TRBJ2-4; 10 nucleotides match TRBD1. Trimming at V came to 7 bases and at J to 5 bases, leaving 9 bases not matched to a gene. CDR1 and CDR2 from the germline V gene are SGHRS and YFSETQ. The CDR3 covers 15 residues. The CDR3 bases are TGCGCCAGCTCCTTTAAGACAGGGGGCCAAAACATTCAGTACTTC. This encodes CASSFKTGGQNIQYF. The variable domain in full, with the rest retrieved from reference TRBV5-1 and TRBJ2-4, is KAGVTQTPRYLIKTRGQQVTLSCSPISGHRSVSWYQQTPGQGLQFLFEYFSETQRNKGNFPGRFSGRQFSNSRSEMNVSTLELGDSALYLCASSFKTGGQNIQYFGAGTRLSVL.

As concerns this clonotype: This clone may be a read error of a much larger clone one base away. As DNA, the CDR3 is TGTGCCAGCAGTGGACGGAACCAAGAGACCCAGTACTTC. It yields the protein CASSGRNQETQYF. J is TRBJ2-5 and V is TRBV28; D gene uncertain. This CDR3 has 13 amino acids. The germline CDR1 and CDR2 sequences are MDHEN and SYDVKM. Trimming left V 5 bases short and J 0 bases short, with 7 bases between.

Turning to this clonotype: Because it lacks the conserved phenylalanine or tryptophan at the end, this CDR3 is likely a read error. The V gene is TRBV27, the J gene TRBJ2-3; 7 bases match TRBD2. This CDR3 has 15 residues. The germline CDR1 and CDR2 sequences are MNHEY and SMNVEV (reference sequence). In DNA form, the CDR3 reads TGTGCCAGCGTACTCACTTCGGGAGGCACGGATACGCAGTATTTG. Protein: CASVLTSGGTDTQYL.

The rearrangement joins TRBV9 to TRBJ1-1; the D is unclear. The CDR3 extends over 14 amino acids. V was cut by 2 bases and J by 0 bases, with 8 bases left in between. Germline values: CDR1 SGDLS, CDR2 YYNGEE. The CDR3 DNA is TGTGCCAGCAGCGTTGGCAGCATGAACACTGAAGCTTTCTTT. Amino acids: CASSVGSMNTEAFF.

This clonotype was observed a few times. The CDR3 sequence is CASSVDAGGRTMNTEAFF. CDR3 DNA: TGTGCCAGCAGCGTAGATGCAGGGGGGAGAACCATGAACACTGAAGCTTTCTTT. The chain uses TRBV9 and TRBJ1-1; 7 nucleotides line up with TRBD1. The CDR3 loop spans 18 amino acids. J gave up 0 bases and V 0 bases, and 11 bases lay outside the gene matches. In germline, CDR1 is SGDLS, CDR2 YYNGEE.

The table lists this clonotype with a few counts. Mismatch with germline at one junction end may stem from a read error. The CDR3 DNA reads as TGCAGGGCTAAGGTGGGAAACTACGAGCAGTACTTC. Protein product: CRAKVGNYEQYF. The genes are TRBV20-1 and TRBJ2-7, with unresolved D. The CDR3 is made up of 12 amino acids. The germline V gene encodes CDR1 DFQATT and CDR2 SNEGSKA (reference sequence).

CDR3: CASAGGGTNEKLFF. As DNA, the CDR3 is TGTGCCAGCGCTGGCGGGGGTACTAATGAAAAACTGTTTTTT. The chain couples TRBV12-3 or TRBV12-4 to TRBJ1-4; D might be TRBD1 (5 bases). The CDR3 has 14 amino acids. The V and J ends lost 8 bases and 2 bases respectively, with 12 bases between them.

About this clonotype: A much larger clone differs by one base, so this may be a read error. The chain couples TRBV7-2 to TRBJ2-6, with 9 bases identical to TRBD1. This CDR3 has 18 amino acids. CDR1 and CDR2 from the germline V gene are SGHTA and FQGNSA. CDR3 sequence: CASSRPGQGWTGANVRTF. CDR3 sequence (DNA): TGTGCCAGCAGCCGGCCGGGACAGGGATGGACTGGGGCCAACGTCCGGACTTTC.

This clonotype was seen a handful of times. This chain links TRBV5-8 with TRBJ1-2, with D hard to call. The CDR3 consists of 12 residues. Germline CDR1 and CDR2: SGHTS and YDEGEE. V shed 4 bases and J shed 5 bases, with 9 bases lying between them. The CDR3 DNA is TGTGCCAGCAGCCAGAAAAATTATGGCTACACCTTC. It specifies CASSQKNYGYTF.

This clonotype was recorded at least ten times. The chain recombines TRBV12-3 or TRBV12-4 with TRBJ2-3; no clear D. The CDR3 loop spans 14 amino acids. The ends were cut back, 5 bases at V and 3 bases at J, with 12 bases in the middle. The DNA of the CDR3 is TGTGCCAGCAGTCCCCGGGTAGGTACAGATACGCAGTATTTT. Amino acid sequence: CASSPRVGTDTQYF.

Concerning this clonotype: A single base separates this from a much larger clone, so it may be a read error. This CDR3 reads CASSFIGGRRDEQYF. The CDR3 DNA follows: TGTGCCAGCAGTTTTATCGGGGGACGGCGGGACGAGCAGTACTTC. The rearrangement uses TRBV28 and TRBJ2-5; tentatively, D is TRBD2 (6 bases). The DNA end is a closer match to TRBJ2-7, so the J assignment may be wrong. CDR1 is MDHEN and CDR2 is SYDVKM in the germline V gene. The CDR3 sequence is 15 residues long.

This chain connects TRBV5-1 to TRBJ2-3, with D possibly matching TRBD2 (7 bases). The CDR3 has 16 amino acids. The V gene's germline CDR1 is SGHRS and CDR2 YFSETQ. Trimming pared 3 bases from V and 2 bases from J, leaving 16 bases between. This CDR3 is CASSSRRGADTDTQYF. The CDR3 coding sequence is TGCGCCAGCAGCTCTCGCCGGGGGGCGGACACAGATACGCAGTATTTT. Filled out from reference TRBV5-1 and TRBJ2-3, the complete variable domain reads KAGVTQTPRYLIKTRGQQVTLSCSPISGHRSVSWYQQTPGQGLQFLFEYFSETQRNKGNFPGRFSGRQFSNSRSEMNVSTLELGDSALYLCASSSRRGADTDTQYFGPGTRLTVL.

This chain's CDR3 is CASSPRQGGVTTNEKLFF. The CDR3 coding sequence is TGTGCCAGCAGTCCGCGACAGGGAGGGGTAACAACTAATGAAAAACTGTTTTTT. The V call is TRBV12-3 or TRBV12-4, the J call TRBJ1-4; 7 nucleotides match TRBD1. This CDR3 is built from 18 residues. V lost 5 bases and J lost 0; bases outside the gene matches: 12.

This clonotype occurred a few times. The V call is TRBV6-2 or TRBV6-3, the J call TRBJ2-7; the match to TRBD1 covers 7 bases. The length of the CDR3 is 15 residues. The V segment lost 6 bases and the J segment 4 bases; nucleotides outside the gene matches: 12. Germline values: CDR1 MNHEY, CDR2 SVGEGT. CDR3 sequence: CASRRQGIGSYEQYF. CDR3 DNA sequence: TGTGCCAGCAGACGACAGGGAATCGGGTCTTACGAGCAGTACTTC.

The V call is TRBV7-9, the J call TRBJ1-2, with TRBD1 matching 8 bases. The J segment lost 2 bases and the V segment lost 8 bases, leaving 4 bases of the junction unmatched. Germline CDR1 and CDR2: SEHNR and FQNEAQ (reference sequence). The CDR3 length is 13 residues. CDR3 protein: CASAPGGNYGYTF. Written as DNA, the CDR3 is TGTGCCAGCGCTCCAGGGGGCAACTATGGCTACACCTTC.

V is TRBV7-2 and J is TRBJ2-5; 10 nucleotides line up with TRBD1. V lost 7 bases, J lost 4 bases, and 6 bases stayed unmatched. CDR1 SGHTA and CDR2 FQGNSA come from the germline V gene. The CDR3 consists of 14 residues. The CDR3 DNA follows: TGTGCCAGCAATGGGGACAGGGGAAGAGAGACCCAGTACTTC. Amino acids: CASNGDRGRETQYF.

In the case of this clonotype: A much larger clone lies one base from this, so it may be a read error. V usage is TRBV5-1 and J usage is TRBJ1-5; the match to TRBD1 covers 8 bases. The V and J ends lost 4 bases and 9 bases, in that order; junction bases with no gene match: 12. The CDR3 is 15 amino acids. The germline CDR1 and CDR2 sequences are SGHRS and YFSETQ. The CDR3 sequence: CASSPGQGKDRPQHF. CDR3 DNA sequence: TGCGCCAGCAGCCCAGGACAGGGAAAGGATCGGCCCCAGCATTTT.

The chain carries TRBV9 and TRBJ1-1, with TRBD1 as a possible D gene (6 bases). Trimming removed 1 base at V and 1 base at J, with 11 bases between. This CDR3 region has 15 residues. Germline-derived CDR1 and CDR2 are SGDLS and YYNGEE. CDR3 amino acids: CASSVNGGRNTEAFF. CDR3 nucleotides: TGTGCCAGCAGCGTAAACGGGGGCAGGAACACTGAAGCTTTCTTT.

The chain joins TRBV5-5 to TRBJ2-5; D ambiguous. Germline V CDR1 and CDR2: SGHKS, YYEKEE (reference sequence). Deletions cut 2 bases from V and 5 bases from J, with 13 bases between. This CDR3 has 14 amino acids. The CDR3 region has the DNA TGTGCCAGCAGCTTCGGAGACCCCGGCGAGACCCAGTACTTC. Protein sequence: CASSFGDPGETQYF.

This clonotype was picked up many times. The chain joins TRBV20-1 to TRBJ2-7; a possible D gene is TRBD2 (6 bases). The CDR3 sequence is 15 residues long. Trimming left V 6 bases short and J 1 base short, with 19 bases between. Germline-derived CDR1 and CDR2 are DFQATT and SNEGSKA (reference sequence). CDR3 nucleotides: TGCAGTGCGTCCGATCCGGCGGGGAAGTCCTACGAGCAGTACTTC. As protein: CSASDPAGKSYEQYF.

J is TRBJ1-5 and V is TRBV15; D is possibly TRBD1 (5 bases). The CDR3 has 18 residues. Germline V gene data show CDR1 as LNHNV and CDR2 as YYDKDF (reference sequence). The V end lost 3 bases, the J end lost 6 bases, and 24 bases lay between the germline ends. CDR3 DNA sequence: TGTGCCACCAGCAGGGGCCATGGGGACGGCGGGCGTCGTCAGCCCCAGCATTTT. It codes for CATSRGHGDGGRRQPQHF.